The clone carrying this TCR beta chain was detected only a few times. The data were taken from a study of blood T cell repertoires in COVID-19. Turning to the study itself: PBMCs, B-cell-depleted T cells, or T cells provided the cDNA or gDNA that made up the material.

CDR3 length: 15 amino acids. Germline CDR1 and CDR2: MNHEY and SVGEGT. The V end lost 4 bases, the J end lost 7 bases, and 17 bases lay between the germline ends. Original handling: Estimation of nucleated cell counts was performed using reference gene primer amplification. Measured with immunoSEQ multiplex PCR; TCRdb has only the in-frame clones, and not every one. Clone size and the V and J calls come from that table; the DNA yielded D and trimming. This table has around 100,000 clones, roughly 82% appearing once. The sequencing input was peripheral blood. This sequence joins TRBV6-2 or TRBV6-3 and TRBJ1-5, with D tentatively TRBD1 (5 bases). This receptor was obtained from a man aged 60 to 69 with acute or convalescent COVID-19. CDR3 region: CASSLGGADLQPQHF. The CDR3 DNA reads TGTGCCAGCAGTTTGGGGGGAGCTGATTTGCAGCCCCAGCATTTT.